The entry below describes one TCR beta chain. The CDR3 is 14 residues long. V lost 0 bases and J lost 4, with 8 bases in between. The germline CDR1 and CDR2 sequences are SGDLS and YYNGEE. This sample is drawn from a study of blood T cell repertoires in COVID-19. Original processing methods: Amplified reference gene primers provided the basis for estimating nucleated cell counts. The repertoire was sequenced with immunoSEQ multiplex PCR; TCRdb's copy has only in-frame clones and lacks some. V and J calls and clone size are those listed in that table; D and trimming were worked out from the DNA. The table shows about 270,000 clones, with approximately 90% occurring only once. Assignment of participants to cohorts was predicated upon participant-reported clinical history.

The chain uses TRBV9 and TRBJ1-3, with a weak D call TRBD1 (6 bases). This TCR derives from a woman younger than 45 with acute COVID-19. The source material was PBMCs or T cells enriched from blood (not recorded which). As DNA, the CDR3 is TGTGCCAGCAGCGTAGGACAGGAAGGAAACACCATATATTTT. This sequence encodes CASSVGQEGNTIYF.